This TCR beta chain was recovered during a study of shared clonotypes between healthy human individuals. Study-wide results and caveats: About 5% was the fraction of naive CD4 clonotypes found shared across a few donors.

Comments on this clone: Its cognate antigen is unknown.

V lost 3 bases and J lost 4, with 17 bases in between. The CDR3 has 15 residues. Germline loops: CDR1 SGDLS, CDR2 YYNGEE. CD4+ cells yielded CD45RA+ naive and CD45RA-negative memory subsets. Genomic DNA (from each subset) was split evenly across several immunoSEQ plates. Sorted-subset replicate PCR reactions contained 200 ng DNA, corresponding to some 29,000 T cell genomes. The method was immunoSEQ multiplex PCR; TCRdb's version includes in-frame clones alone and lacks a portion of them. This sample has about 1.5 million clones; about 96% occur once, and the top ten carry about 1%. The chain links TRBV9 to TRBJ2-7; perhaps TRBD2 as D (6 bases). The receptor's source is a man younger than 40 in good health. Sequenced input: naive CD4+ T cells sorted from blood. Subset specified: CD45RA+ positively selected. The CDR3 here is CASSGDPRTKYEQYF. In DNA form, the CDR3 reads TGTGCCAGCAGCGGAGACCCGAGGACTAAATACGAGCAGTACTTC.